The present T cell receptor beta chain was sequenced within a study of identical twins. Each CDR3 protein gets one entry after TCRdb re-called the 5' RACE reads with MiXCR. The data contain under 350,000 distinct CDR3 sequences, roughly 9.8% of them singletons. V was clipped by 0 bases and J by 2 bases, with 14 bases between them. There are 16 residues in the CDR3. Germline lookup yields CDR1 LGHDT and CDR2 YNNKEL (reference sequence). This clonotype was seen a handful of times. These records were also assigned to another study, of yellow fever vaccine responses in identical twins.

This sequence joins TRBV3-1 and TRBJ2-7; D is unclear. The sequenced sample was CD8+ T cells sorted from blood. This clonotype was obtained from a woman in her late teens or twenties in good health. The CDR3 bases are TGTGCCAGCAGCCAAGAATTGGTTAGGAGTCCCTACGAGCAGTACTTC. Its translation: CASSQELVRSPYEQYF.